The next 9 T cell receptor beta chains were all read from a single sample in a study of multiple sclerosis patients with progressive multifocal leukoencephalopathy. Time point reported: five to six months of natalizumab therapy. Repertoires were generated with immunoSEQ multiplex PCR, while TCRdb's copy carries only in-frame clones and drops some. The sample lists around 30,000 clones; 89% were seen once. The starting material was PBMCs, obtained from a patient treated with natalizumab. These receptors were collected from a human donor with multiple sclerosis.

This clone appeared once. CDR3: CASSLSRQRNTEAFF. As DNA, the CDR3 is TGTGCCAGCAGCTTAAGCCGCCAGAGGAACACTGAAGCTTTCTTT. This chain uses TRBV7-2 with TRBJ1-1; D is uncertain. Trimming left V 2 bases short and J 1 base short, with 11 bases between. The CDR3 is 15 amino acids. The germline CDR1 and CDR2 sequences are SGHTA and FQGNSA.

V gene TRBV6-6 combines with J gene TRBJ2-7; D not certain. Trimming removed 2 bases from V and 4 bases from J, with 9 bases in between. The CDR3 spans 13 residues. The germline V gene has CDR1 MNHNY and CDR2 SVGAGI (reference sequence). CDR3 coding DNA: TGTGCCAGCAGTTACGGCTTCAGGTACGAGCAGTACTTC. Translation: CASSYGFRYEQYF.

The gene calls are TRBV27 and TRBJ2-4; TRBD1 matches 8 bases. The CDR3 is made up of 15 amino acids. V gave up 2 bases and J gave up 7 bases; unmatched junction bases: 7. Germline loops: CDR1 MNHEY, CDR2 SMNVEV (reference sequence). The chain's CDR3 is CASSLKGQVRNIQYF. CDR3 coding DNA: TGTGCCAGCAGTTTAAAGGGACAGGTTCGGAACATTCAGTACTTC.

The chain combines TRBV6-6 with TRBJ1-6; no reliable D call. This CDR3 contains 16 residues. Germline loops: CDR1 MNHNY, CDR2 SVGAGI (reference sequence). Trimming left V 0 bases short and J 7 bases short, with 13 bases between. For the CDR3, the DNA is TGTGCCAGCAGTTACTCGATAGACTCTTGGAATTCACCCCTCCACTTT. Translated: CASSYSIDSWNSPLHF.

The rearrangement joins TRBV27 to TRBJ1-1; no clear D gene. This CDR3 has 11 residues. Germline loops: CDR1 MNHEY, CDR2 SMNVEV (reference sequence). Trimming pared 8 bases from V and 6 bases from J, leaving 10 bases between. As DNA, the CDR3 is TGTGCCAGCCGAACGGGTTCTGAAGCTTTCTTT. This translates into CASRTGSEAFF.

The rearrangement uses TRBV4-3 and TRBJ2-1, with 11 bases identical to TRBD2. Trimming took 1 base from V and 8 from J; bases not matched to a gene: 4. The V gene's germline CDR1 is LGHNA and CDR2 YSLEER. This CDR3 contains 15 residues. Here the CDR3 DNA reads TGCGCCAGCAGCCAAGTTAGCGGGAGGGGCGATGAGCAGTTCTTC. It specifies CASSQVSGRGDEQFF.

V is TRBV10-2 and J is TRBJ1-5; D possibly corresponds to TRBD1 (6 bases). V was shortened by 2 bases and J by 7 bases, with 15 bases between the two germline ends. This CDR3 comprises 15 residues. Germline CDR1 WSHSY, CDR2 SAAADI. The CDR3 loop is CASSEGGGVRQPQHF. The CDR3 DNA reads TGCGCCAGCAGTGAGGGAGGGGGTGTCAGGCAGCCCCAGCATTTT.

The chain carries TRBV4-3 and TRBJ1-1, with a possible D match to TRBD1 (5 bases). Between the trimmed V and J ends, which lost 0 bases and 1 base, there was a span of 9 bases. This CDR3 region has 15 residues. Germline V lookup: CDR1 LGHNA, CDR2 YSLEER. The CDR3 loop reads CASSQEAGRNTEAFF. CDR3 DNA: TGCGCCAGCAGCCAAGAAGCAGGGAGGAACACTGAAGCTTTCTTT.

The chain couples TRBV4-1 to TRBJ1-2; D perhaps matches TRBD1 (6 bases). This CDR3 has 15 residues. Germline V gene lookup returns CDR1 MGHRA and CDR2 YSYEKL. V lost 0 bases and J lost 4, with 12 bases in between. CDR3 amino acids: CASSQDRGAGYGYTF. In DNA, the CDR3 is TGCGCCAGCAGCCAAGATAGGGGGGCAGGCTATGGCTACACCTTC.